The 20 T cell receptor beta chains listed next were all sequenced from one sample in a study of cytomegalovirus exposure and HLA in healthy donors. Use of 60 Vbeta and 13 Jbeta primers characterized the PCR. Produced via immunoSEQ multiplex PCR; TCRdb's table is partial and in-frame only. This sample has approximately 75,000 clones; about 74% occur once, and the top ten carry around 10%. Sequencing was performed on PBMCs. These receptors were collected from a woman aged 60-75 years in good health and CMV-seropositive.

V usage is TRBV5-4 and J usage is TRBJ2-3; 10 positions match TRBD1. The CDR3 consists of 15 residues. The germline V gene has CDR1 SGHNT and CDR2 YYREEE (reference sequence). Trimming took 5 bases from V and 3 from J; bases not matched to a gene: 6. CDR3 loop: CASRTGQGRTDTQYF. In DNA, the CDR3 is TGTGCCAGCAGAACGGGACAGGGGAGAACAGATACGCAGTATTTT.

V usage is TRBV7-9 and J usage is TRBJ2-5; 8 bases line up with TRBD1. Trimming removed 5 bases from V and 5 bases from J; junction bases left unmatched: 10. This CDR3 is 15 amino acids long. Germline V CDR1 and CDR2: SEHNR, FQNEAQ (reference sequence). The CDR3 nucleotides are TGTGCCAGCAGCAGGCGACAGGGGAGGCAGGAGACCCAGTACTTC. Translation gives CASSRRQGRQETQYF.

CDR3 region: CASSLGGRQNEQFF. The CDR3 nucleotides read TGTGCCAGCAGCTTAGGTGGTAGACAGAATGAGCAGTTCTTC. The chain employs TRBV9 and TRBJ2-1; tentatively, D is TRBD1 (5 bases). The CDR3 is 14 amino acids. Trimming took 4 bases from V and 7 from J, leaving 15 bases between them. Germline V gene lookup returns CDR1 SGDLS and CDR2 YYNGEE.

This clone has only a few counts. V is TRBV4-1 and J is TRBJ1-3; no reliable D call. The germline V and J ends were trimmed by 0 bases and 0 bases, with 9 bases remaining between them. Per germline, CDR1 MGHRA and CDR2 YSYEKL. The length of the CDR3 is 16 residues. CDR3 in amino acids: CASSQERVTSGNTIYF. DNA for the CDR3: TGCGCCAGCAGCCAAGAGAGGGTCACCTCTGGAAACACCATATATTTT.

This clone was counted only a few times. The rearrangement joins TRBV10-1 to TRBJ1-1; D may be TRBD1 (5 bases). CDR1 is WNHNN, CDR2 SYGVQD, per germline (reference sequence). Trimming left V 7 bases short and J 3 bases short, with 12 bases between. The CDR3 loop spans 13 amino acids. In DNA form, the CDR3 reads TGCGCCAGCAAGTGGGGCCGAGACACTGAAGCTTTCTTT. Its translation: CASKWGRDTEAFF.

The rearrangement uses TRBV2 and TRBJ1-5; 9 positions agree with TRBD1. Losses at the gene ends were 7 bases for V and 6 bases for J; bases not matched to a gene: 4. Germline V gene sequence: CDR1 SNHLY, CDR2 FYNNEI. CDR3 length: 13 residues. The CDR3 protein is CASMGQGSQPQHF. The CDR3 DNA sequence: TGTGCCAGCATGGGACAGGGAAGTCAGCCCCAGCATTTT.

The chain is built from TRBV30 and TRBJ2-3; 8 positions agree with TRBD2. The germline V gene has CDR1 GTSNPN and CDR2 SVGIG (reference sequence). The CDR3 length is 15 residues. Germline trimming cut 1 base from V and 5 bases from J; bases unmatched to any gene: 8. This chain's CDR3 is CAWSAFGRAVDTQYF. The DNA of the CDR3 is TGTGCCTGGAGTGCTTTCGGGAGGGCGGTAGATACGCAGTATTTT.

The CDR3 DNA is TGCGCCAGCAGCCGTGACAATTACTACGAGCAGTACTTC. Its translation is CASSRDNYYEQYF. The chain joins TRBV5-1 to TRBJ2-7; D not certain. The V gene's germline CDR1 is SGHRS and CDR2 YFSETQ. CDR3 length: 13 amino acids. The ends were cut back, 4 bases at V and 3 bases at J, with 11 bases in the middle.

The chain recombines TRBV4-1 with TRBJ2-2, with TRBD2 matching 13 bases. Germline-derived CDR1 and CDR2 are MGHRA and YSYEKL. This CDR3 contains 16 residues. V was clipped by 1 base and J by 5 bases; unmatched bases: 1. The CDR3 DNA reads TGCGCCAGCAGCCAAGGACTAGCGGGAGGTACCGGGGAGCTGTTTTTT. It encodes CASSQGLAGGTGELFF.

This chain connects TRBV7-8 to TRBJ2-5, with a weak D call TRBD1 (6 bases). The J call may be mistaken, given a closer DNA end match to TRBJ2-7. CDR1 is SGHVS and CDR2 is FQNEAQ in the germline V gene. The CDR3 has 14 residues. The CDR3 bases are TGTGCCAGCAGCTCCGACAGGCCCCCCTACGAGCAGTACTTC. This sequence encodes CASSSDRPPYEQYF.

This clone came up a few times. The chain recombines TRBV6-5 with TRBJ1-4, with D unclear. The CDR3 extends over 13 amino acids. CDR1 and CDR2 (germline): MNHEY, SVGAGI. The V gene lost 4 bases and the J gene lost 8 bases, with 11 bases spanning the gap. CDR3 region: CASSSSGGEKLFF. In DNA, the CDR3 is TGTGCCAGCAGTTCCTCAGGAGGAGAAAAACTGTTTTTT.

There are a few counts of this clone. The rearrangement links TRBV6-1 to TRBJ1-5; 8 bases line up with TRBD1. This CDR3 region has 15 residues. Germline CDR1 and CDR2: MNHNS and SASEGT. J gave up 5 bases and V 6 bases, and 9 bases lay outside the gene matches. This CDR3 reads CASSTDRGRDQPQHF. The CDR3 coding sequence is TGTGCCAGCAGCACCGACAGGGGAAGGGATCAGCCCCAGCATTTT.

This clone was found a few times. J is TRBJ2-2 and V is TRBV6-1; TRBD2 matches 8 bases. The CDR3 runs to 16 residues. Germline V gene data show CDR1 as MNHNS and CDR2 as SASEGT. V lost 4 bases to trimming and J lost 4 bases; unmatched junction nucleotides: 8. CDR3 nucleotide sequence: TGTGCCAGCAGTGTAATCAGCGGGGGAGGCACCGGGGAGCTGTTTTTT. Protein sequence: CASSVISGGGTGELFF.

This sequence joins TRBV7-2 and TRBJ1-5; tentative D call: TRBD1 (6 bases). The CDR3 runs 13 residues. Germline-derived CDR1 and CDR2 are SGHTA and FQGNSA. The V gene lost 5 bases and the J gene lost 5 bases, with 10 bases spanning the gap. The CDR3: CASSPYRDQPQHF. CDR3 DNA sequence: TGTGCCAGCAGCCCATACAGGGATCAGCCCCAGCATTTT.

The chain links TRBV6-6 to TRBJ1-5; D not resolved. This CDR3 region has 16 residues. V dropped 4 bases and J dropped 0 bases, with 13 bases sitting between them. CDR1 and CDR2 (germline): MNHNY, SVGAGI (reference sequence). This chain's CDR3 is CASSSLGSNSNQPQHF. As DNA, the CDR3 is TGTGCCAGCAGTTCCCTGGGCAGCAATAGCAATCAGCCCCAGCATTTT.

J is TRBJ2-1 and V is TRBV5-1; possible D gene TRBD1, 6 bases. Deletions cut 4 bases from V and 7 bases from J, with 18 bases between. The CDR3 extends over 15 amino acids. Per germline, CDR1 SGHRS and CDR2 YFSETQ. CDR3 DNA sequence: TGCGCCAGCAGCCCATCACCCACAGGGACGAATGAGCAGTTCTTC. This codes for CASSPSPTGTNEQFF.

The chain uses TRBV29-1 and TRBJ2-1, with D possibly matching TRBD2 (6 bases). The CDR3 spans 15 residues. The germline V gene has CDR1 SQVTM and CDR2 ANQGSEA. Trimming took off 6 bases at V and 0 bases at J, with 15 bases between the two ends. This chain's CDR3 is CSVMGLPSSYNEQFF. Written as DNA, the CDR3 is TGCAGCGTGATGGGACTCCCGAGCTCCTACAATGAGCAGTTCTTC.

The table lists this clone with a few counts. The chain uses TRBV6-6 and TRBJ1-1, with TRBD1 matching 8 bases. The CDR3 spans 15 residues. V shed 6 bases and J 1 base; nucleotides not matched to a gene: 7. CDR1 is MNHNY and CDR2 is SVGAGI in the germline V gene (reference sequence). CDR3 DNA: TGTGCCAGCAGCAACGACAGGGGAAGGAACACTGAAGCTTTCTTT. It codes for CASSNDRGRNTEAFF.

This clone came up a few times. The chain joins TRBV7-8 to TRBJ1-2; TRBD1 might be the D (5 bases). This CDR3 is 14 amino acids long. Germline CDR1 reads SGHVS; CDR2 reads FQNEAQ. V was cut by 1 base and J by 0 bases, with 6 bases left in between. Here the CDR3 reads CASSLDRSNYGYTF. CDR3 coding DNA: TGTGCCAGCAGCTTAGACAGGTCTAACTATGGCTACACCTTC.

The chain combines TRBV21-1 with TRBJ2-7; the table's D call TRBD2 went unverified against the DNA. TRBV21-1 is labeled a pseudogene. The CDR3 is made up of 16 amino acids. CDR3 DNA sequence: TGTGCCAGCAGCAAAGGGGGGACTAGCGGGAGCCACGAGCAGTACTTC. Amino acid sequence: CASSKGGTSGSHEQYF.